The sequence of this T cell receptor (beta chain) was determined in a study of CD8 T cells in Susac syndrome. The CDR3 consists of 13 residues. Germline lookup yields CDR1 LNHDA and CDR2 SQIVND (reference sequence). Negative isolation yielded CD8+ and CD4+ T cells; FACS enriched TEMRA cells. RNA was extracted with the RNeasy kit, and a quantity of roughly 0.5 to 1 ug was reverse transcribed using random hexamers. TCRdb analysed the immunoSEQ multiplex PCR reads with MiXCR anew, one entry per CDR3 protein. Of about 300,000 distinct CDR3 sequences listed, over 75% were seen once; the top ten hold roughly 0.21%. Concerning this clonotype: An end of the junction differs from the germline gene, which may be a read error.

Material: CD8+ T cells from PBMCs. The J gene is TRBJ2-1, the V gene TRBV19; a possible D gene is TRBD2 (5 bases). The source is a human donor with multiple sclerosis. CDR3 coding DNA: TGTGCCAGTCGAGGAGGCTCCCACAATGAGCAGTTCTTC. It specifies CASRGGSHNEQFF.